Shown below are 27 T cell receptor beta chains from a single sample sequenced in a study of liver allograft versus peripheral blood T cells. Study-level background: Repertoires of T cell receptors in transplanted livers were compared with recipients' peripheral blood repertoires.

TCRdb passed the reads through MiXCR, listing each CDR3 protein once. This sample has about 14,000 distinct CDR3 sequences; about 20% occur once, and the top ten carry less than 6%. These receptors were obtained from a human patient who had a liver transplant. Some T cells may be graft donor cells.

By share of the sample, this clonotype is medium-sized. The chain is built from TRBV7-2 and TRBJ1-2, with a possible D match to TRBD1 (6 bases). CDR3 length: 11 amino acids. The germline gives CDR1 SGHTA, CDR2 FQGNSA. The V and J ends lost 5 bases and 8 bases respectively, with 9 bases between them. The DNA of the CDR3 is TGTGCCAGCAGCCAAGGGGGGGGCTACACCTTC. The encoded protein is CASSQGGGYTF.

The CDR3 is CSARGPEQADTQYF. In nucleotides, the CDR3 is TGCAGTGCTAGAGGGCCAGAACAGGCGGATACGCAGTATTTT. V usage is TRBV20-1 and J usage is TRBJ2-3, with D perhaps matching TRBD1 (5 bases). The CDR3 sequence is 14 residues long. Germline loops: CDR1 DFQATT, CDR2 SNEGSKA (reference sequence). The V gene lost 1 base and the J gene lost 6 bases, with 14 bases spanning the gap.

This clonotype is medium-sized by share. The rearrangement joins TRBV18 to TRBJ1-1; D is unclear. The CDR3 covers 14 residues. With 3 bases removed from V and 5 bases from J, the gap between germline ends came to 13 bases. Germline V gene sequence: CDR1 KGHSH, CDR2 LQKENI. The CDR3 protein is CASSPGGIETEAFF. The CDR3 DNA reads as TGTGCCAGCTCACCCGGAGGGATAGAAACTGAAGCTTTCTTT.

The chain recombines TRBV7-9 with TRBJ2-2; 8 bases match TRBD1. CDR1 is SEHNR and CDR2 is FQNEAQ in the germline V gene (reference sequence). With V trimmed by 2 bases and J by 6 bases, 5 bases remained unmatched. CDR3 length: 15 amino acids. CDR3 nucleotide sequence: TGTGCCAGCAGCTTATTGACAGGGGACGCCGGGGAGCTGTTTTTT. This encodes CASSLLTGDAGELFF.

The rearrangement uses TRBV20-1 and TRBJ1-1, with D tentatively TRBD1 (5 bases). CDR3 length equals 14 residues. Germline values: CDR1 DFQATT, CDR2 SNEGSKA (reference sequence). V gave up 5 bases and J gave up 1 base, with 14 bases separating them. Here the CDR3 DNA reads TGCAGTGCTCCCTCGCAGGGCACGAACACTGAAGCTTTCTTT. It codes for CSAPSQGTNTEAFF.

This clonotype was seen many times. J is TRBJ2-1 and V is TRBV18; TRBD1 aligns across 7 bases. Germline assignment: CDR1 KGHSH and CDR2 LQKENI. Germline trimming cut 6 bases from V and 9 bases from J; bases unmatched to any gene: 8. The CDR3 sequence is 13 residues long. The CDR3 region has the DNA TGTGCCAGCTCCCCCGACAGGGTCCGTGAGCAGTTCTTC. It translates to CASSPDRVREQFF.

The J gene is TRBJ1-1, the V gene TRBV20-1; D is perhaps TRBD1 (6 bases). V gave up 5 bases and J gave up 6 bases, with 19 bases separating them. This CDR3 has 14 amino acids. Per germline, CDR1 DFQATT and CDR2 SNEGSKA (reference sequence). The CDR3 DNA is TGCAGTGCTGGATACAGGGCGGTGAGGTCTGAAGCTTTCTTT. Protein product: CSAGYRAVRSEAFF.

In this sample, this clonotype turned up many times. The genes are TRBV18 and TRBJ1-1, with TRBD1 identical over 7 bases. Germline V gene lookup returns CDR1 KGHSH and CDR2 LQKENI. The CDR3 has 14 residues. Germline trimming cut 3 bases from V and 3 bases from J; bases unmatched to any gene: 4. In DNA form, the CDR3 reads TGTGCCAGCTCACCGGGGGACAGTTACACTGAAGCTTTCTTT. This encodes CASSPGDSYTEAFF.

This sequence joins TRBV7-2 and TRBJ2-7, with D possibly being TRBD1 (5 bases). Germline lookup yields CDR1 SGHTA and CDR2 FQGNSA. V shed 1 base and J shed 2 bases, with 9 bases lying between them. The CDR3 consists of 14 residues. The CDR3 sequence is CASSLVGRTYEQYF. The DNA for the CDR3 is TGTGCCAGCAGCTTAGTGGGGCGTACCTACGAGCAGTACTTC.

The chain couples TRBV12-3 or TRBV12-4 to TRBJ1-6; no definite D call. V lost 6 bases to trimming and J lost 9 bases, with 9 bases between them. The CDR3 has 12 amino acids. The CDR3 region is CASSRGFSPLHF. As DNA, the CDR3 is TGTGCCAGCAGCCGAGGGTTTTCACCCCTCCACTTT.

In its sample, this clonotype is medium-sized (0.01 to 0.1%). The V call is TRBV6-1, the J call TRBJ1-6; D is undetermined. The V and J ends lost 6 bases and 6 bases respectively, with 18 bases between them. The CDR3 length is 16 residues. Looked up from germline, CDR1 is MNHNS and CDR2 is SASEGT. Here the CDR3 reads CASRPTVGQFNSPLHF. As DNA, the CDR3 is TGTGCCAGCAGGCCAACCGTCGGGCAGTTTAATTCACCCCTCCACTTT.

This clonotype is labeled as medium-sized. The J gene is TRBJ1-5, the V gene TRBV6-2 or TRBV6-3, with TRBD1 identical over 10 bases. Losses at the gene ends were 6 bases for V and 3 bases for J; bases not matched to a gene: 11. This CDR3 is 17 amino acids long. Germline V gene sequence: CDR1 MNHEY, CDR2 SVGEGT. CDR3 nucleotide sequence: TGTGCCAGCAGAAGATGGGTCGGACAGGGGGACAATCAGCCCCAGCATTTT. Translation gives CASRRWVGQGDNQPQHF.

This clonotype was counted once. CDR3 in DNA: TGTGCTAGTGGCCCACCAGGGTTGGGGGCCAACGTCCTGACTTTC. This sequence encodes CASGPPGLGANVLTF. The chain combines TRBV12-5 with TRBJ2-6; possibly TRBD1 for D (5 bases). The germline CDR1 and CDR2 sequences are LGHNT and FRNRAP. This CDR3 has 15 residues. Trimming removed 6 bases from V and 4 bases from J, with 13 bases in between.

This chain connects TRBV18 to TRBJ1-5; no clear D. The V and J ends lost 6 bases and 0 bases respectively, with 6 bases between them. The CDR3 loop spans 13 amino acids. CDR1 and CDR2 (germline): KGHSH, LQKENI. CDR3: CASSLDSNQPQHF. The CDR3 DNA follows: TGTGCCAGCTCCCTCGATAGCAATCAGCCCCAGCATTTT. The complete variable domain, with remaining parts taken from reference TRBV18 and TRBJ1-5, reads NAGVMQNPRHLVRRRGQEARLRCSPMKGHSHVYWYRQLPEEGLKFMVYLQKENIIDESGMPKERFSAEFPKEGPSILRIQQVVRGDSAAYFCASSLDSNQPQHFGDGTRLSIL.

This sequence joins TRBV20-1 and TRBJ1-1; unclear D gene. Trimming stripped 5 bases from V and 1 base from J, with 5 bases between. This CDR3 has 11 amino acids. Germline V gives CDR1 DFQATT, CDR2 SNEGSKA (reference sequence). CDR3 sequence: CSAAENTEAFF. DNA of the CDR3: TGCAGTGCTGCCGAGAACACTGAAGCTTTCTTT.

In its sample, this clonotype was seen a few times. This chain connects TRBV18 to TRBJ1-1; D may be TRBD1 (6 bases). Trimming took 0 bases from V and 11 from J, leaving 19 bases between them. CDR1 and CDR2 from the germline V gene are KGHSH and LQKENI. The CDR3 covers 15 residues. Written as DNA, the CDR3 is TGTGCCAGCTCACCACCATCACAGCCGGGGGGCGGGGCTTTCTTT. Translated, it gives CASSPPSQPGGGAFF.

This clonotype is deemed medium-sized. This chain links TRBV19 with TRBJ2-2; D may correspond to TRBD1 or TRBD2 (6 bases each). The V gene's germline CDR1 is LNHDA and CDR2 SQIVND (reference sequence). The V and J ends lost 1 base and 6 bases respectively, with 12 bases between them. This CDR3 is 15 amino acids long. The CDR3 is CASSIVTGGAGELFF. For the CDR3, the DNA is TGTGCCAGTAGTATAGTGACAGGCGGGGCCGGGGAGCTGTTTTTT.

This clonotype is deemed medium-sized. V usage is TRBV7-2 and J usage is TRBJ1-5, with D unclear. CDR1 and CDR2 (germline): SGHTA, FQGNSA. Between the trimmed V and J ends, which lost 1 base and 0 bases, there was a span of 10 bases. This CDR3 contains 16 residues. The CDR3 here is CASSLEGTYSNQPQHF. The DNA of the CDR3 is TGTGCCAGCAGCTTAGAGGGAACATATAGCAATCAGCCCCAGCATTTT.

By sample share, this clonotype is medium-sized. The rearrangement joins TRBV10-3 to TRBJ1-1, with 8 bases fitting TRBD1. The germline gives CDR1 ENHRY, CDR2 SYGVKD. V gave up 3 bases and J gave up 1 base; unmatched junction bases: 4. This CDR3 contains 15 residues. Written as DNA, the CDR3 is TGTGCCATCAGTGACTCGACAGGGGCGAACACTGAAGCTTTCTTT. Protein sequence: CAISDSTGANTEAFF.

This clonotype showed up many times. The V call is TRBV7-2, the J call TRBJ1-3; unclear D gene. This CDR3 is built from 16 residues. Germline V gene lookup returns CDR1 SGHTA and CDR2 FQGNSA. V shed 3 bases and J shed 4 bases, with 16 bases lying between them. CDR3 nucleotides: TGTGCCAGCAGCTTTCTCTCATCATATGCCGGAAACACCATATATTTT. Its translation is CASSFLSSYAGNTIYF.

The chain's CDR3 is CASSVATSITDTQYF. CDR3 nucleotide sequence: TGTGCCAGCAGCGTAGCAACTAGCATCACAGATACGCAGTATTTT. V gene TRBV9 combines with J gene TRBJ2-3; possible D gene TRBD2, 6 bases. The CDR3 length is 15 residues. Trimming shortened V by 0 bases and J by 2 bases, and 10 bases separated the two germline ends. CDR1 and CDR2 (germline): SGDLS, YYNGEE.

The chain recombines TRBV9 with TRBJ1-1, with D perhaps TRBD1 (6 bases). The CDR3 is made up of 16 amino acids. Germline CDR1 is SGDLS and CDR2 is YYNGEE. The germline V and J ends were trimmed by 0 bases and 1 base, with 13 bases remaining between them. DNA of the CDR3: TGTGCCAGCAGCGTAGGTAGAGGGGGGACGAACACTGAAGCTTTCTTT. Translating gives CASSVGRGGTNTEAFF.

This clonotype was seen a handful of times. This chain uses TRBV30 with TRBJ1-5; no clear D gene. Trimming cost V 5 bases and J 7 bases, with 24 bases left between them. The CDR3 has 16 residues. CDR1 GTSNPN and CDR2 SVGIG come from the germline V gene (reference sequence). CDR3 DNA sequence: TGTGCCTGGCAGGAGGGTACCTCCCTGGCAAGCCAGCCCCAGCATTTT. Translated: CAWQEGTSLASQPQHF.

This clonotype ranks as medium-sized. This chain connects TRBV6-1 to TRBJ1-2, with D uncertain. The CDR3 consists of 10 residues. CDR1 is MNHNS, CDR2 SASEGT, per germline. V was trimmed by 3 bases and J by 7 bases, leaving 3 bases between them. In DNA, the CDR3 is TGTGCCAGCAGTGAGGCTGGCTACACCTTC. It encodes CASSEAGYTF.

CDR3: CASSSRDRSYSYNSPLHF. In DNA form, the CDR3 reads TGTGCCAGCAGTTCCCGGGACAGGTCCTACTCCTATAATTCACCCCTCCACTTT. The rearrangement links TRBV12-3 or TRBV12-4 to TRBJ1-6; TRBD1 agrees at 8 bases. V lost 4 bases, J lost 0 bases, and 8 bases stayed unmatched. The length of the CDR3 is 18 residues.

This clonotype is judged medium-sized. The rearrangement joins TRBV29-1 to TRBJ1-2, with D unresolved. The CDR3 is made up of 13 amino acids. Trimming took off 5 bases at V and 4 bases at J, with 14 bases between the two ends. In germline, CDR1 is SQVTM, CDR2 ANQGSEA. The CDR3 nucleotides read TGCAGCGTTCGAGGGAGTGCTCTCTATGGCTACACCTTC. Its translation is CSVRGSALYGYTF.

The chain is built from TRBV12-3 or TRBV12-4 and TRBJ1-1; no clear D. Trimming removed 5 bases at V and 0 bases at J, with 13 bases between. The CDR3 sequence is 15 residues long. The CDR3 nucleotides read TGTGCCAGCAGTGCCAGCGGCAGCATGAACACTGAAGCTTTCTTT. Protein product: CASSASGSMNTEAFF.